This TCR beta chain appears in the sequencing data of a study of T cell repertoires in cytomegalovirus infection. V lost 7 bases to trimming and J lost 6 bases, with 16 bases between them. The CDR3 has 15 amino acids. CDR1 MNHNY and CDR2 SVGAGI come from the germline V gene (reference sequence). MiXCR, run by TCRdb on the reads, gives a single entry per CDR3 protein. Of 97,000 or so distinct CDR3 sequences listed, 15% to 20% are singletons. The sequenced sample consisted of PBMCs. The chain joins TRBV6-6 to TRBJ1-6, with D maybe TRBD1 (5 bases). This clonotype originated in a human donor in good health (CMV status not recorded). Some clones in this sample may be carry-over from other donors' samples. In DNA, the CDR3 is TGTGCCAGCAACGGGCAGGGCCGTATTAATTCACCCCTCCACTTT. Its protein product is CASNGQGRINSPLHF.